This TCR beta chain came from a study of blood T cell repertoires in COVID-19. Study summary: Both acute and convalescent COVID-19 samples were obtained from the United States, Italy and Spain. Nucleic acid was either cDNA or gDNA, and it came from T cells, B-cell-depleted T cells, or PBMCs.

In the study's own analysis: The authors estimated nucleated cell counts from reference gene primer amplification. Assay: immunoSEQ multiplex PCR; the TCRdb copy retains only in-frame clones and omits some. Clonal size and the V and J genes are those of that table, whereas D and trimming came from the DNA. The sample consists of approximately 90,000 clones, about 89% of them appearing once. This CDR3 is built from 14 residues. V dropped 4 bases and J dropped 6; count of bases not matched to a gene: 5. Per germline, CDR1 SNHLY and CDR2 FYNNEI. The sequence came from a man in his fifties with acute or convalescent COVID-19. The chain has TRBV2 and TRBJ2-1, with 8 bases lining up with TRBD1. The sequenced sample consisted of peripheral blood. The CDR3: CASSVLQGGNEQFF. The CDR3, as DNA: TGTGCCAGCAGTGTGTTACAGGGGGGCAATGAGCAGTTCTTC.